This TCR beta chain was captured by sequencing in a study of T cells in Graves' hyperthyroidism and ophthalmopathy. Regarding the study as a whole: Classification by a 13 V-J model distinguished ophthalmopathy from stable hyperthyroidism.

This CDR3 is built from 11 residues. Trimming pared 3 bases from V and 8 bases from J, leaving 10 bases between. Germline CDR1 and CDR2: DFQATT and SNEGSKA (reference sequence). This clonotype was seen many times. Its antigen is as yet unknown. RNA transcripts provided the source from which TCR beta CDR3 regions were amplified. TCR CDR3 regions were first amplified by RT-PCR with HTBI primers. TCRdb re-derived calls from the multiplex PCR reads in MiXCR, one entry per CDR3 protein. This sample carries about 840,000 distinct CDR3 sequences, 35% to 45% of them seen once, and the ten largest clones take 7.5% to 9.5%.

The clonotype comes from a man younger than 35 with Graves' hyperthyroidism. The chain carries TRBV20-1 and TRBJ1-2; no clear D gene. The sequenced material came from blood. CDR3 sequence: CSAREGGGYTF. CDR3 nucleotides: TGCAGTGCTAGGGAGGGAGGAGGCTACACCTTC.